These 20 T cell receptor beta chains originate from one sample sequenced in a study of T cells expressing NK-cell markers. Each CDR3 protein gets one entry in TCRdb, which reprocessed the 5' RACE reads and gives no DNA. The sample's table shows almost 450,000 distinct CDR3 sequences. The sample taken for sequencing was blood T cells: a sorted CD56 or NKG2C T cell subset, CD4+ or CD8+ T cells, or bulk PBMC T cells (not recorded which). Receptors were obtained from a woman aged 18 to 75 in good health.

The chain is built from TRBV28 and TRBJ1-1; TCRdb calls TRBD1, which cannot be checked without DNA. Germline CDR1 reads MDHEN; CDR2 reads SYDVKM. CDR3 size: 14 residues. The CDR3 reads CASSPGTGHTEAFF.

The chain combines TRBV29-1 with TRBJ1-1. The CDR3 length is 12 residues. Germline V gene lookup returns CDR1 SQVTM and CDR2 ANQGSEA. The CDR3 protein is CSARSMNTEAFF.

The rearrangement uses TRBV20-1 and TRBJ2-3; TCRdb's D gene call, TRBD1, goes unchecked for lack of DNA. Germline assignment: CDR1 DFQATT and CDR2 SNEGSKA (reference sequence). The CDR3 is 16 amino acids. The CDR3 sequence is CSAGTLTRGHRYTQYF.

This chain joins TRBV20-1 and TRBJ2-5. In germline, CDR1 is DFQATT, CDR2 SNEGSKA (reference sequence). The CDR3 consists of 11 residues. CDR3: CSVSFQETQYF.

J is TRBJ2-1 and V is TRBV9; TCRdb's assignment of TRBD2 cannot be checked, as there is no DNA. There are 16 residues in the CDR3. The germline V gene has CDR1 SGDLS and CDR2 YYNGEE. The CDR3 protein is CASSEGSSGGLNEQFF.

The chain recombines TRBV29-1 with TRBJ2-7; the D call from TCRdb, TRBD2, cannot be confirmed without DNA. CDR1 is SQVTM, CDR2 ANQGSEA, per germline. CDR3 length: 12 amino acids. CDR3: CSVGLAGYEQYF.

CDR3 in amino acids: CASSLYVGYEQYF. The J gene is TRBJ2-7, the V gene TRBV7-2. The CDR3 is made up of 13 amino acids. CDR1 is SGHTA, CDR2 FQGNSA, per germline. Complete variable domain (other parts from reference TRBV7-2 and TRBJ2-7): GAGVSQSPSNKVTEKGKDVELRCDPISGHTALYWYRQSLGQGLEFLIYFQGNSAPDKSGLPSDRFSAERTGGSVSTLTIQRTQQEDSAVYLCASSLYVGYEQYFGPGTRLTVT.

The CDR3 reads CSARDPRDRSSGANVLTF. V gene TRBV20-1 combines with J gene TRBJ2-6; as DNA is missing, the TRBD1 call by TCRdb cannot be tested. Germline V gene data show CDR1 as DFQATT and CDR2 as SNEGSKA (reference sequence). The length of the CDR3 is 18 residues.

This chain links TRBV18 with TRBJ1-2; the D gene TCRdb calls, TRBD1, cannot be checked with no DNA. The germline CDR1 and CDR2 sequences are KGHSH and LQKENI. The CDR3 has 14 amino acids. CDR3 amino acids: CASSPITGVIGYTF.

The genes are TRBV20-1 and TRBJ2-1; checking the TCRdb D call of TRBD2 is not possible without DNA. CDR3 length: 14 residues. Germline V gene lookup returns CDR1 DFQATT and CDR2 SNEGSKA (reference sequence). The CDR3 is CSANKRDSVNEQFF.

The chain combines TRBV20-1 with TRBJ2-3; the TCRdb call, TRBD2, lacks DNA for checking. In germline, CDR1 is DFQATT, CDR2 SNEGSKA (reference sequence). This CDR3 is built from 14 residues. CDR3 residues: CSARLAGVTDTQYF.

CDR3 sequence: CASSPGTGGFGYTF. The chain combines TRBV5-6 with TRBJ1-2; TCRdb calls TRBD1, which cannot be checked without DNA. Germline V gives CDR1 SGHDT, CDR2 YYEEEE. This CDR3 spans 14 amino acids. Complete variable domain (other parts from reference TRBV5-6 and TRBJ1-2): DAGVTQSPTHLIKTRGQQVTLRCSPKSGHDTVSWYQQALGQGPQFIFQYYEEEERQRGNFPDRFSGHQFPNYSSELNVNALLLGDSALYLCASSPGTGGFGYTFGSGTRLTVV.

The V call is TRBV12-3 or TRBV12-4, the J call TRBJ1-1. The CDR3 totals 13 residues. CDR3 protein: CASSGGVNTEAFF.

The gene calls are TRBV12-3 or TRBV12-4 and TRBJ2-5; TCRdb gives TRBD1 as the D gene, but with no DNA this cannot be confirmed. The length of the CDR3 is 14 residues. Here the CDR3 reads CASTEGASGETQYF.

This chain connects TRBV7-2 to TRBJ2-5; TCRdb selects TRBD2, and the lack of DNA leaves this call unchecked. In germline, CDR1 is SGHTA, CDR2 FQGNSA. CDR3 length: 13 amino acids. The CDR3 protein is CASTLLGGETQYF.

The V and J genes are TRBV7-9 and TRBJ2-7; lacking DNA, the TRBD1 call made by TCRdb goes unchecked. The V gene's germline CDR1 is SEHNR and CDR2 FQNEAQ (reference sequence). The CDR3 totals 13 residues. This CDR3 is CASSPIPPYEQYF.

This chain connects TRBV19 to TRBJ2-3; the TCRdb call, TRBD2, lacks DNA for checking. CDR3 length: 13 residues. Germline V gene data show CDR1 as LNHDA and CDR2 as SQIVND (reference sequence). CDR3: CASMALGTDTQYF.

The CDR3 here is CSARATTHGNTEAFF. The V call is TRBV20-1, the J call TRBJ1-1. Germline V CDR1 and CDR2: DFQATT, SNEGSKA (reference sequence). The CDR3 is made up of 15 amino acids.

V is TRBV7-2 and J is TRBJ2-5; the D call of TRBD1 rests on TCRdb alone, since no DNA is present to check it. Germline CDR1 and CDR2: SGHTA and FQGNSA. The CDR3 contains 15 residues. The CDR3 spells CASNLNRGQQETQYF. Combining the CDR3 with reference TRBV7-2 and TRBJ2-5 gives the whole variable domain GAGVSQSPSNKVTEKGKDVELRCDPISGHTALYWYRQSLGQGLEFLIYFQGNSAPDKSGLPSDRFSAERTGGSVSTLTIQRTQQEDSAVYLCASNLNRGQQETQYFGPGTRLLVL.

This CDR3 reads CASSYVPGGPINEQFF. The chain uses TRBV6-5 and TRBJ2-1; without DNA, the TCRdb call of TRBD2 cannot be checked. CDR1 MNHEY and CDR2 SVGAGI come from the germline V gene. The CDR3 totals 16 residues.